Listed below are T cell receptor beta chains from one sample, sequenced in a study of cytomegalovirus exposure and HLA in healthy donors. Libraries were prepared by immunoSEQ multiplex PCR; TCRdb keeps only in-frame clonotypes and omits some of them. The data hold 150,000 or so clones, with approximately 74% observed a single time. Sequencing was performed on PBMCs. The receptors shown here come from a man younger than 40 in good health and CMV-seronegative. The CDR3 runs from the conserved cysteine through the conserved F or W. Fields, in order: V gene, J gene, D gene, clone size, CDR3 protein, CDR3 DNA. The D gene is left open where the match is weak. Where a row states a size, it is once, few, many or the class of an expanded clone; other rows omit it.

>TRBV19|TRBJ1-3|NA|NA
CASSLEDSGNTIYF
TGTGCCAGTAGCCTAGAGGATTCTGGAAACACCATATATTTT
>TRBV6-6|TRBJ1-6|TRBD1|NA
CASRITGTVNSPLHF
TGTGCCAGCAGAATAACCGGGACAGTGAATTCACCCCTCCACTTT
>TRBV27|TRBJ1-1|TRBD1|NA
CASSLNGQGSPEAFF
TGTGCCAGCAGTCTTAACGGACAGGGTAGCCCTGAAGCTTTCTTT
>TRBV2|TRBJ1-6|NA|NA
CASNRVDSPLHF
TGTGCCAGCAACAGAGTTGATTCACCCCTCCACTTT
>TRBV11-2|TRBJ2-3|TRBD1|NA
CASSLETPGQGYSTDTQYF
TGTGCCAGCAGCTTAGAAACCCCGGGACAGGGGTATAGCACAGATACGCAGTATTTT
>TRBV10-2|TRBJ1-2|NA|NA
CASSESAHGYTF
TGCGCCAGCAGTGAGTCAGCTCATGGCTACACCTTC
>TRBV29-1|TRBJ1-5|TRBD1|once
CSVTTGKGQPQNF
TGCAGCGTCACGACAGGGAAGGGTCAGCCCCAGAATTTT
>TRBV5-4|TRBJ2-7|NA|NA
CASSEGRGSLYEQYF
TGTGCCAGCAGCGAGGGGCGGGGAAGTCTTTACGAGCAGTACTTC
>TRBV5-1|TRBJ1-2|TRBD1|NA
CASSLEQGGGYTF
TGCGCCAGCAGCTTGGAACAGGGGGGCGGCTACACCTTC
>TRBV7-6|TRBJ2-5|TRBD1|NA
CASSPTGGRETQYF
TGTGCCAGCAGCCCGACAGGGGGCAGGGAGACCCAGTACTTC
>TRBV27|TRBJ2-5|NA|few
CASSFVGATQYF
TGTGCCAGCAGTTTCGTTGGAGCGACCCAGTACTTC
>TRBV19|TRBJ1-5|NA|once
CASSIGQGSNQPQHF
TGTGCCAGTAGTATAGGCCAGGGGAGCAATCAGCCCCAGCATTTT
>TRBV28|TRBJ1-1|NA|NA
CASQGNTEAFF
TGTGCCAGCCAGGGGAACACTGAAGCTTTCTTT
>TRBV2|TRBJ1-6|TRBD1|once
CASQRDSDSPLHF
TGTGCCAGTCAACGGGACAGCGATTCACCCCTCCACTTT
>TRBV7-3|TRBJ2-1|TRBD2|NA
CASSLTGGGGLNEQFF
TGTGCCAGCAGCTTAACGGGCGGGGGGGGCCTCAATGAGCAGTTCTTC
>TRBV9|TRBJ2-6|NA|NA
CASSGNRSRLAGANVLTF
TGTGCCAGCAGCGGAAACAGGTCTCGCTTGGCTGGGGCCAACGTCCTGACTTTC
>TRBV6-1|TRBJ2-7|TRBD1|NA
CASSRDRNSYEQYF
TGTGCCAGCAGTCGGGACAGGAACTCCTACGAGCAGTACTTC
>TRBV15|TRBJ2-7|TRBD2|NA
CATAMGGMDEQYF
TGTGCCACCGCGATGGGGGGGATGGACGAGCAGTACTTC
>TRBV20-1|TRBJ1-2|NA|few
CSAPTGGGYTF
TGCAGTGCTCCCACCGGTGGTGGCTACACCTTC
>TRBV29-1|TRBJ2-1|NA|NA
CSVVEVVPYNEQFF
TGCAGCGTTGTCGAGGTAGTACCCTACAATGAGCAGTTCTTC
>TRBV7-9|TRBJ2-5|NA|NA
CASSHGETQYF
TGTGCCAGCAGCCACGGAGAGACCCAGTACTTC
>TRBV19|TRBJ1-6|NA|NA
CASSIRQGSYNSPLHF
TGTGCCAGTAGTATTCGACAAGGCTCCTATAATTCACCCCTCCACTTT